The rows below give T cell receptor beta chains drawn from one sample of a study of cytomegalovirus exposure and HLA in healthy donors. TCRdb keeps only in-frame clones here, not all; method: immunoSEQ multiplex PCR. The sample has 150,000 to 200,000 clones; around 72% are singletons. Sample: PBMCs. The receptors stem from a man aged 35 to 55 in good health and CMV-seropositive. The CDR3 runs from the conserved cysteine through the conserved F or W. A D gene is named only where the DNA matches it firmly. Rows give clone size only sometimes, using once, few, many, or a class for an expanded clone.

.	TRBV6-4	.	TRBJ2-2	CASSYRVGPGELFF	TGTGCCAGCAGCTACAGGGTAGGACCCGGGGAGCTGTTTTTT
TRBD2	TRBV6-6	.	TRBJ2-7	CASSYPPSGGPDEQYF	TGTGCCAGCAGTTACCCCCCTAGCGGGGGGCCGGACGAGCAGTACTTC
TRBD1	TRBV19	few	TRBJ1-2	CASSMLGQGRGYGYTF	TGTGCCAGTAGTATGCTGGGACAGGGTCGTGGCTATGGCTACACCTTC
.	TRBV11-2	.	TRBJ1-1	CASSLGAGLTEAFF	TGTGCCAGCAGCTTAGGGGCAGGACTCACTGAAGCTTTCTTT
.	TRBV7-9	.	TRBJ1-2	CASSSVRETGYTF	TGTGCCAGCAGCTCGGTCAGGGAAACTGGCTACACCTTC
.	TRBV7-8	.	TRBJ1-2	CASSPVDRPGYTF	TGTGCCAGCAGCCCGGTTGACAGGCCTGGCTACACCTTC
TRBD1	TRBV5-1	.	TRBJ2-2	CASSTKDRDPVF	TGCGCCAGCAGCACGAAGGACAGGGATCCTGTTTTT
.	TRBV30	.	TRBJ1-3	CAWSRVSGNTIYF	TGTGCCTGGAGTCGGGTCTCTGGAAACACCATATATTTT
TRBD2	TRBV5-1	.	TRBJ2-1	CASSPPSGQYNEQFF	TGCGCCAGCAGCCCTCCTAGCGGACAATACAATGAGCAGTTCTTC
TRBD2	TRBV25-1	.	TRBJ2-7	CASSARLAGAHEQYF	TGTGCCAGCAGTGCTCGACTAGCGGGGGCTCACGAGCAGTACTTC
.	TRBV4-2	.	TRBJ2-7	CASSQDSQGNRQYF	TGTGCCAGCAGCCAAGATAGCCAGGGCAATCGGCAGTACTTC
.	TRBV2	.	TRBJ2-2	CASGQGGNTGELFF	TGTGCCAGCGGGCAGGGCGGGAACACCGGGGAGCTGTTTTTT
TRBD1	TRBV6-5	few	TRBJ1-2	CASSQGGEGGYTF	TGTGCCAGCAGTCAAGGGGGCGAGGGTGGCTACACCTTC
TRBD1	TRBV7-9	.	TRBJ2-7	CASSSDRVHEQYF	TGTGCCAGCAGTTCCGACAGGGTCCACGAGCAGTACTTC
.	TRBV4-1	.	TRBJ2-5	CASSQVQSQETQYF	TGCGCCAGCAGCCAAGTCCAGTCCCAAGAGACCCAGTACTTC
.	TRBV10-1	.	TRBJ1-2	CASTQGTANYGYTF	TGCGCCAGCACGCAGGGTACGGCTAACTATGGCTACACCTTC
.	TRBV19	.	TRBJ2-7	CASSEQVRGCEQYF	TGTGCCAGTAGTGAACAGGTTAGAGGTTGCGAGCAGTACTTC
.	TRBV18	.	TRBJ1-5	CASSPGWGGVQPQHF	TGTGCCAGCTCACCAGGGTGGGGGGGCGTTCAGCCCCAGCATTTT
TRBD2	TRBV5-1	once	TRBJ2-7	CASSLGAGGPYEQYF	TGCGCCAGCAGCTTGGGAGCGGGGGGCCCCTACGAGCAGTACTTC
.	TRBV16	.	TRBJ1-1	CASSPLAISNTEAFF	TGTGCCAGCAGCCCCTTGGCCATATCGAACACTGAAGCTTTCTTT
TRBD2	TRBV9	few	TRBJ2-7	CASSDSSGGYEQYF	TGTGCCAGCAGCGATTCTAGCGGGGGCTACGAGCAGTACTTC
.	TRBV7-6	.	TRBJ1-3	CASSRSGGFGNTIYF	TGTGCCAGCAGCCGGAGCGGAGGGTTTGGAAACACCATATATTTT
TRBD1	TRBV11-2	few	TRBJ1-1	CASSFTGANTEAFF	TGTGCCAGCAGCTTTACAGGGGCGAACACTGAAGCTTTCTTT
TRBD2	TRBV7-3	.	TRBJ2-3	CASSSRGRGLEGTDTQYF	TGTGCCAGCAGCTCTCGGGGTCGGGGACTAGAGGGCACAGATACGCAGTATTTT
TRBD1	TRBV5-1	.	TRBJ2-5	CASSPTGSYQETQYF	TGCGCCAGCAGCCCGACAGGGAGCTACCAAGAGACCCAGTACTTC
.	TRBV25-1	.	TRBJ1-1	CASEGVGAATEAFF	TGTGCCAGCGAGGGGGTGGGGGCGGCCACTGAAGCTTTCTTT
.	TRBV4-1	few	TRBJ1-1	CASSQPSGGLLVTEAFF	TGCGCCAGCAGCCAACCATCCGGGGGTCTGTTGGTCACTGAAGCTTTCTTT
.	TRBV27	few	TRBJ1-2	CASRATGPNYGYTF	TGTGCCAGCAGGGCTACAGGGCCCAACTATGGCTACACCTTC
.	TRBV27	.	TRBJ2-7	CASSRPGEGEQYF	TGTGCCAGCAGCAGACCGGGGGAAGGGGAGCAGTACTTC
TRBD1	TRBV7-8	.	TRBJ2-7	CASSWTGGEYEQYF	TGTGCCAGCAGCTGGACAGGGGGCGAGTACGAGCAGTACTTC
TRBD1	TRBV18	once	TRBJ1-4	CASSAGGDEKLFF	TGTGCCAGCTCGGCAGGGGGCGATGAAAAACTGTTTTTT
TRBD1	TRBV4-1	.	TRBJ2-2	CASSQRQGYGELFF	TGCGCCAGCAGCCAAAGACAGGGGTACGGGGAGCTGTTTTTT
TRBD1	TRBV7-2	.	TRBJ1-1	CASSAWDSLNTEAFF	TGTGCCAGCAGCGCCTGGGACAGTCTGAACACTGAAGCTTTCTTT
.	TRBV19	.	TRBJ1-6	CASSYHGHGRNSPLHF	TGTGCCAGTAGTTACCATGGACACGGAAGGAATTCACCCCTCCACTTT
TRBD1	TRBV19	.	TRBJ2-2	CASSERTGGLGTGELFF	TGTGCCAGTAGTGAACGGACAGGGGGCCTTGGCACCGGGGAGCTGTTTTTT